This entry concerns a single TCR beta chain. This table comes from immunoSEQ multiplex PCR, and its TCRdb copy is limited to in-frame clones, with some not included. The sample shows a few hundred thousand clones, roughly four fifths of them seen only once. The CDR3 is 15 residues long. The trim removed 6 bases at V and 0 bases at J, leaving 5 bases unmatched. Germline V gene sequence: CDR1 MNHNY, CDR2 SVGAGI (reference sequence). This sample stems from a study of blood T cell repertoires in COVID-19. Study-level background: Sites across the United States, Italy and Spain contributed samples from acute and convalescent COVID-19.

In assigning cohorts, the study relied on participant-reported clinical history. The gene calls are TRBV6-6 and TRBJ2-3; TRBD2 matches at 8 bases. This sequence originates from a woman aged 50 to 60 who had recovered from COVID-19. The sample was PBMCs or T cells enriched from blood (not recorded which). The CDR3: CASSPLAGSTDTQYF. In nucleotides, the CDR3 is TGTGCCAGCAGCCCCTTAGCGGGGAGCACAGATACGCAGTATTTT.